The 23 T cell receptor beta chains presented below share a single source sample, sequenced in a study of T-cell memory formation after mild COVID-19 (dated by TCRdb to the early 2020s). Libraries were made using 5' RACE. Sequencing took place on an Illumina NovaSeq 6000. TCRdb reprocessed the public reads (quality trimming at Q25 with fastp, clone calling with MiXCR) and kept in-frame beta chains. Records with the same CDR3 protein are collapsed into one entry carrying the most frequent genes and DNA. The sample table lists 180,000 or so distinct CDR3 sequences, 16% of them with a count of one. Together, the top ten hold under 2.5% of the sample. The sample taken for sequencing was PBMCs or a T cell subset sorted from them (not recorded which). The receptors were gathered from an adult woman who had mild COVID-19 (a few samples of this study predate the infection). The sample titles of this study are shuffled in the database, so cell type and time point are left out; the donor was told from shared clones.

The J gene is TRBJ1-5, the V gene TRBV24-1; D not certain. V was cut by 7 bases and J by 1 base, with 16 bases left in between. The V gene's germline CDR1 is KGHDR and CDR2 SFDVKD. This CDR3 region has 16 residues. CDR3 nucleotides: TGTGCCACCAGGGGATCGCGGGTTTCAAGCAATCAGCCCCAGCATTTT. Translating gives CATRGSRVSSNQPQHF.

This clonotype showed up just a few times. The chain combines TRBV10-3 with TRBJ2-5; 9 bases match TRBD2. The CDR3 spans 14 residues. CDR1 is ENHRY and CDR2 is SYGVKD in the germline V gene. J was trimmed by 2 bases and V by 4 bases; bases with no gene match: 2. The CDR3 reads CAISGTSVQETQYF. The CDR3 DNA reads TGTGCCATCAGTGGGACTAGCGTACAAGAGACCCAGTACTTC.

This clonotype was recorded a few times. The CDR3 region has the DNA TGCAGTGCTAGAGAAAGATCCGGGAGCAATCAGCCCCAGCATTTT. This sequence encodes CSARERSGSNQPQHF. This chain uses TRBV20-1 with TRBJ1-5; D gene ambiguous. V dropped 0 bases and J dropped 1 base, with 10 bases sitting between them. The CDR3 spans 15 residues. Per the germline V gene, CDR1 is DFQATT and CDR2 is SNEGSKA (reference sequence).

The gene calls are TRBV7-2 and TRBJ2-1; D is ambiguous. There are 16 residues in the CDR3. Germline V gene data show CDR1 as SGHTA and CDR2 as FQGNSA. The germline V and J ends were trimmed by 1 base and 6 bases, with 16 bases remaining between them. The CDR3 reads CASSLGLGKRLNEQFF. CDR3 sequence (DNA): TGTGCCAGCAGCTTAGGTCTAGGGAAAAGGCTCAATGAGCAGTTCTTC.

The chain joins TRBV20-1 to TRBJ1-1, with 7 nucleotides matching TRBD1. Germline values: CDR1 DFQATT, CDR2 SNEGSKA (reference sequence). The CDR3 has 13 residues. V shed 5 bases and J 11 bases; nucleotides not matched to a gene: 14. The DNA of the CDR3 is TGCAGTGCTCCTACCTCGGGACAGATTCGGGCTTTCTTT. This gives the protein CSAPTSGQIRAFF.

The rearrangement links TRBV20-1 to TRBJ2-1, with 10 positions matching TRBD2. Germline CDR1 is DFQATT and CDR2 is SNEGSKA (reference sequence). The CDR3 contains 16 residues. V was pared by 3 bases and J by 3 bases, with 8 bases of the junction left unmatched. For the CDR3, the DNA is TGCAGTGCTAGTTCACCAGCGGGAGGGAACTACAATGAGCAGTTCTTC. Amino acid sequence: CSASSPAGGNYNEQFF.

The genes are TRBV6-2 or TRBV6-3 and TRBJ2-1, with 10 bases fitting TRBD2. J was trimmed by 8 bases and V by 10 bases; bases with no gene match: 14. The CDR3 loop spans 15 amino acids. Per germline, CDR1 MNHEY and CDR2 SVGEGT. This chain's CDR3 is CATSLLAGARDEQFF. As DNA, the CDR3 is TGTGCCACGTCACTTCTAGCGGGGGCCAGGGATGAGCAGTTCTTC.

This clonotype was observed many times. The chain joins TRBV20-1 to TRBJ2-1; D gene unclear. The V and J ends lost 1 base and 10 bases respectively, with 11 bases between them. Germline CDR1 is DFQATT and CDR2 is SNEGSKA (reference sequence). The CDR3 is 12 residues long. This chain's CDR3 is CSARGPSGEQFF. The CDR3 DNA is TGCAGTGCTAGAGGGCCCTCGGGCGAGCAGTTCTTC.

The chain recombines TRBV3-1 with TRBJ2-1, with D perhaps matching TRBD1 or TRBD2 (5 bases each). V was cut by 4 bases and J by 4 bases, with 11 bases left in between. There are 14 residues in the CDR3. Germline V gene sequence: CDR1 LGHDT, CDR2 YNNKEL (reference sequence). CDR3 in DNA: TGTGCCAGCAGCCGCGTGGGGGAGTACAATGAGCAGTTCTTC. It yields the protein CASSRVGEYNEQFF.

This clonotype occurred a few times. This chain uses TRBV27 with TRBJ2-7; D remains ambiguous. The CDR3 contains 16 residues. Germline V gene lookup returns CDR1 MNHEY and CDR2 SMNVEV (reference sequence). Trimming cost V 6 bases and J 5 bases, with 23 bases left between them. Written as DNA, the CDR3 is TGTGCCAGCAGCCACGCGAGAGGCCGGTCAACCCACGAGCAGTACTTC. It encodes CASSHARGRSTHEQYF.

This clonotype was seen only a few times. The J gene is TRBJ2-7, the V gene TRBV20-1; a possible D gene is TRBD2 (5 bases). CDR1 and CDR2 (germline): DFQATT, SNEGSKA (reference sequence). CDR3 size: 14 residues. Trimming removed 3 bases at V and 0 bases at J, with 12 bases between. The CDR3 protein is CSASRGANSYEQYF. The CDR3, as DNA: TGCAGTGCTAGCCGGGGAGCAAACTCCTACGAGCAGTACTTC.

This clonotype was counted a few times. This chain links TRBV7-9 with TRBJ2-3; D may match TRBD1 or TRBD2 (5 bases each). Trimming removed 5 bases from V and 0 bases from J, with 9 bases in between. The CDR3 runs to 14 residues. Germline V gene data show CDR1 as SEHNR and CDR2 as FQNEAQ (reference sequence). CDR3 sequence reads: CASSRDHSTDTQYF. As DNA, the CDR3 is TGTGCCAGCAGCCGGGACCATAGCACAGATACGCAGTATTTT.

The V call is TRBV2, the J call TRBJ2-2; the match to TRBD1 covers 8 bases. V lost 6 bases to trimming and J lost 4 bases; unmatched junction nucleotides: 7. Germline assignment: CDR1 SNHLY and CDR2 FYNNEI. This CDR3 has 15 amino acids. CDR3 residues: CASRKTGASTGELFF. The CDR3 DNA sequence: TGTGCCAGCAGAAAGACAGGGGCGAGCACCGGGGAGCTGTTTTTT.

This clonotype has just a few counts. This sequence joins TRBV10-3 and TRBJ2-3, with D perhaps TRBD2 (6 bases). V was cut by 0 bases and J by 5 bases, with 6 bases left in between. Germline lookup yields CDR1 ENHRY and CDR2 SYGVKD. The CDR3 sequence is 13 residues long. The CDR3 coding sequence is TGTGCCATCAGTGAGTCAGCGGGAGATACGCAGTATTTT. This translates into CAISESAGDTQYF.

Remarks on this clonotype: This CDR3 is missing its conserved last phenylalanine or tryptophan, likely due to a read error. The genes are TRBV12-3 or TRBV12-4 and TRBJ2-3; D may correspond to TRBD1 or TRBD2 (6 bases each). The CDR3 loop spans 17 amino acids. Between the trimmed V and J ends, which lost 0 bases and 4 bases, there was a span of 17 bases. The CDR3 DNA reads TGTGCCAGCAGTTTAGCGTGGGGGGCCTTTTTTGCAGATACGCAGTATATT. Protein: CASSLAWGAFFADTQYI.

This clonotype was detected only once. The chain carries TRBV12-3 or TRBV12-4 and TRBJ2-2; possible D gene TRBD1, 5 bases. The germline V and J ends were trimmed by 7 bases and 1 base, with 16 bases remaining between them. The CDR3 runs 16 residues. The CDR3 coding sequence is TGTGCCAGCACCATTACCCTAGGACAGAACACCGGGGAGCTGTTTTTT. Encoded protein: CASTITLGQNTGELFF.

A few counts support this clonotype. This chain uses TRBV12-3 or TRBV12-4 with TRBJ1-4; 7 nucleotides align to TRBD1. The CDR3 sequence is 14 residues long. V lost 2 bases, J lost 8 bases, and 5 bases stayed unmatched. CDR3 loop: CASSLRQGGEKLFF. For the CDR3, the DNA is TGTGCCAGCAGTTTAAGACAGGGCGGGGAAAAACTGTTTTTT.

The chain has TRBV20-1 and TRBJ2-1; 8 nucleotides match TRBD2. The ends lost 0 bases at V and 8 bases at J; junction bases unmatched: 12. In germline, CDR1 is DFQATT, CDR2 SNEGSKA (reference sequence). This CDR3 spans 16 amino acids. The CDR3 DNA sequence: TGCAGTGCTAGAGAATTTTTGAGCGGGAGTACTTATGAGCAGTTCTTC. It translates to CSAREFLSGSTYEQFF.

The V gene is TRBV6-1, the J gene TRBJ2-1, with D possibly matching TRBD2 (6 bases). The CDR3 length is 12 residues. Germline CDR1 and CDR2: MNHNS and SASEGT. Trimming removed 3 bases from V and 10 bases from J, with 10 bases in between. DNA of the CDR3: TGTGCCAGCAGTGAGACACGGGGGGAGCAGTTCTTC. Its translation: CASSETRGEQFF.

Only a few counts were recorded for this clonotype. In nucleotides, the CDR3 is TGTGCCAGCAGTTACAGGGGGCTAGACACCGGGGAGCTGTTTTTT. This sequence encodes CASSYRGLDTGELFF. V gene TRBV6-2 or TRBV6-3 combines with J gene TRBJ2-2, with 7 bases fitting TRBD1. The CDR3 consists of 15 residues. J lost 3 bases, V lost 2 bases, and 3 bases had no gene match. Germline V gives CDR1 MNHEY, CDR2 SVGEGT.

The chain couples TRBV4-1 to TRBJ2-3; 9 bases agree with TRBD2. V lost 4 bases to trimming and J lost 2 bases; unmatched junction nucleotides: 13. Germline CDR1 reads MGHRA; CDR2 reads YSYEKL. The CDR3 consists of 18 residues. The CDR3 loop is CASSPGALTSGSTDTQYF. The CDR3 nucleotides read TGCGCCAGCAGCCCTGGGGCCCTCACTAGCGGGTCCACAGATACGCAGTATTTT.

V and J are TRBV7-8 and TRBJ2-3; TRBD1 matches 10 bases. Germline CDR1 reads SGHVS; CDR2 reads FQNEAQ. V shed 4 bases, J shed 2 bases, and the junction held 6 bases outside the gene matches. The CDR3 loop spans 16 amino acids. The CDR3 here is CASSSDRGPFTDTQYF. The CDR3, as DNA: TGTGCCAGCAGCTCAGACAGGGGGCCCTTCACAGATACGCAGTATTTT.

The chain is built from TRBV24-1 and TRBJ2-2; 8 bases agree with TRBD2. V lost 3 bases and J lost 4; bases outside the gene matches: 6. This CDR3 comprises 16 residues. Germline assignment: CDR1 KGHDR and CDR2 SFDVKD. CDR3 residues: CATSDPGGNFTGELFF. The CDR3 DNA reads as TGTGCCACCAGTGATCCGGGGGGGAATTTCACCGGGGAGCTGTTTTTT.